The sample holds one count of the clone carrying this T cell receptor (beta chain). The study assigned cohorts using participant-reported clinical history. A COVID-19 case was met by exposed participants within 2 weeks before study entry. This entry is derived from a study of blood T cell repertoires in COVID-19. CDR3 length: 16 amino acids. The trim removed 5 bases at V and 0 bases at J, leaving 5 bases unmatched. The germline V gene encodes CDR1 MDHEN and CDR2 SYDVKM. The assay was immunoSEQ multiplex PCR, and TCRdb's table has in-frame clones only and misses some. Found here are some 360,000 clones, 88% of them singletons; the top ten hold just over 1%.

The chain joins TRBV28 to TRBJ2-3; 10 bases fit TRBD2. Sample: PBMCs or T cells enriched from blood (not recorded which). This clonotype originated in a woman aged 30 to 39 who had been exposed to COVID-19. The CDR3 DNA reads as TGTGCCAGCAGTACCTTGACTAGCGGGAGCACAGATACGCAGTATTTT. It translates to CASSTLTSGSTDTQYF.